The 24 T cell receptor beta chains listed next were all sequenced from one sample in a study of relationships among human T cell subsets. Semiquantitative ARM-PCR amplified T cell receptor alpha and beta CDR3 regions from mRNA. ARM-PCR used tagged nested gene-specific primers, then communal superprimers for exponential amplification. TCRdb itself ran the multiplex PCR reads through MiXCR, one entry per CDR3 protein. The sample includes under 2,500 distinct CDR3 sequences, around 41% of them seen just once. The sequenced sample was activated T cells sorted from blood. Specified subset: CD45RA-RO-CD69+ activated T cells. Receptor source: a man aged 35 to 55 in good health.

Regarding this clonotype: At one boundary the junction diverges from the germline segment, which might be a read error. The genes are TRBV27 and TRBJ2-1; D is unresolved. The CDR3 is 11 amino acids. CDR1 and CDR2 (germline): MNHEY, SMNVEV (reference sequence). The DNA for the CDR3 is TGTGCCAACAGTTTTTACAATGAGCAGTTCTTC. Its protein product is CANSFYNEQFF.

This sequence joins TRBV21-1 and TRBJ2-3; TRBD2 was called by the table and not checked on the DNA. TRBV21-1 is deemed a pseudogene. This CDR3 comprises 12 residues. CDR3 coding DNA: TGTGCCAGCACCCCCCGAGAGGGTACGCAGTATTTT. Protein: CASTPREGTQYF.

In this sample, this clonotype turned up a few times. The genes are TRBV2 and TRBJ2-7, with TRBD1 identical over 7 bases. Germline lookup yields CDR1 SNHLY and CDR2 FYNNEI. The CDR3 is made up of 14 amino acids. V shed 6 bases and J 5 bases; nucleotides not matched to a gene: 10. The CDR3, as DNA: TGTGCCAGCAGCGCTGGACAGGTCCAGGACGAGCAGTACTTC. It is translated as CASSAGQVQDEQYF.

This clonotype was counted a few times. The rearrangement uses TRBV11-2 and TRBJ2-5; maybe TRBD1 (7 bases). Germline values: CDR1 SGHAT, CDR2 FQNNGV. Trimming took off 1 base at V and 2 bases at J, with 8 bases between the two ends. This CDR3 contains 14 residues. The CDR3 sequence: CASSLAGGQETQYF. In DNA, the CDR3 is TGTGCCAGCAGCTTAGCAGGGGGGCAAGAGACCCAGTACTTC.

The chain uses TRBV14 and TRBJ2-7; TRBD2 aligns across 12 bases. CDR3 length: 17 amino acids. The junction had 5 bases not matched to a gene; V was cut back by 0 bases and J by 2 bases. Germline V gene sequence: CDR1 SGHDN, CDR2 FVKESK. Here the CDR3 DNA reads TGTGCCAGCAGCCAAGAGACTAGCGGGGGCCCCACCTACGAGCAGTACTTC. It codes for CASSQETSGGPTYEQYF.

The genes are TRBV28 and TRBJ1-1; 7 bases fit TRBD1. Per germline, CDR1 MDHEN and CDR2 SYDVKM. The CDR3 is 15 residues long. With V trimmed by 6 bases and J by 1 base, 8 bases remained unmatched. CDR3 sequence (DNA): TGTGCCAGCAGCTGGGGGACAGTCGGGAACACTGAAGCTTTCTTT. Its protein is CASSWGTVGNTEAFF.

This rearrangement joins TRBV7-8 to TRBJ2-6, with D maybe TRBD2 (5 bases). CDR3 size: 18 residues. Per germline, CDR1 SGHVS and CDR2 FQNEAQ. The ends were cut back, 2 bases at V and 0 bases at J, with 14 bases in the middle. The CDR3: CASSLSPGVISGANVLTF. Here the CDR3 DNA reads TGTGCCAGCAGCTTATCCCCCGGGGTGATCTCTGGGGCCAACGTCCTGACTTTC.

V is TRBV12-3 or TRBV12-4 and J is TRBJ1-5, with D perhaps TRBD1 (5 bases). The CDR3 spans 16 residues. Trimming took 6 bases from V and 6 from J, leaving 21 bases between them. The DNA of the CDR3 is TGTGCCAGCAGCCACGCCGGGACGATTAAGGGTCAGCCCCAGCATTTT. Translating it yields CASSHAGTIKGQPQHF.

Remarks on this clonotype: One end of the junction does not line up with germline, which may come from a read error. The chain uses TRBV12-3 or TRBV12-4 and TRBJ1-2; D uncertain. CDR3 length equals 13 residues. DNA of the CDR3: TGTGTCAGCAGTGCCCTCGGGAACTATGGCTACACCTTC. Protein: CVSSALGNYGYTF.

This clonotype was seen more than once but under ten times. This sequence joins TRBV28 and TRBJ1-5, with 8 bases lining up with TRBD1. CDR3 length: 15 amino acids. Trimming took 10 bases from V and 0 from J; bases not matched to a gene: 8. The germline CDR1 and CDR2 sequences are MDHEN and SYDVKM. CDR3 sequence: CATRQGMGSNQPQHF. The CDR3 region has the DNA TGTGCCACTAGACAGGGGATGGGTAGCAATCAGCCCCAGCATTTT.

CDR3 protein: CAISDRGLAGGTGFF. CDR3 bases: TGTGCCATCAGTGATAGGGGACTAGCGGGAGGGACTGGATTCTTC. The chain links TRBV10-3 to TRBJ2-1; 16 bases are a match to TRBD2. J lost 16 bases, V lost 3 bases, and 9 bases had no gene match. The germline V gene encodes CDR1 ENHRY and CDR2 SYGVKD. This CDR3 spans 15 amino acids.

The rearrangement links TRBV27 to TRBJ1-2; the match to TRBD1 covers 11 bases. The CDR3 spans 17 residues. Germline lookup yields CDR1 MNHEY and CDR2 SMNVEV (reference sequence). The V and J ends lost 5 bases and 7 bases, in that order; junction bases with no gene match: 15. The CDR3 protein is CASSSAGTGGLSSGYTF. The CDR3 nucleotides are TGTGCCAGCAGTAGTGCGGGGACAGGGGGGCTTAGTTCTGGCTACACCTTC.

This clonotype has more than one count but fewer than ten. This chain connects TRBV29-1 to TRBJ2-1; D assignment may be TRBD1 or TRBD2 (5 bases each). The germline gives CDR1 SQVTM, CDR2 ANQGSEA. Trimming took off 7 bases at V and 7 bases at J, with 14 bases between the two ends. The CDR3 covers 12 residues. Here the CDR3 DNA reads TGCAGCGCCGATCCGAGGGGTAATGAGCAGTTCTTC. Amino acid sequence: CSADPRGNEQFF.

Comment on this clonotype: One end of the junction does not line up with germline, which may come from a read error. The chain links TRBV12-3 or TRBV12-4 to TRBJ2-5; TRBD2 aligns across 9 bases. The CDR3 has 14 amino acids. In DNA, the CDR3 is TGCGCCAGCAGTTTATCAGCGGGGGGCGAGACCCAGTACTTC. This gives the protein CASSLSAGGETQYF.

J is TRBJ2-1 and V is TRBV11-2; perhaps D is TRBD1 or TRBD2 (5 bases each). V was clipped by 6 bases and J by 6 bases, with 18 bases between them. Germline V gene lookup returns CDR1 SGHAT and CDR2 FQNNGV. The CDR3 length is 15 residues. The CDR3 nucleotides are TGTGCCAGCAGACACCGGACGTTAGGGACCAATGAGCAGTTCTTC. It codes for CASRHRTLGTNEQFF.

This rearrangement joins TRBV28 to TRBJ1-1; a weak D match, TRBD1 (6 bases). The CDR3 runs 12 residues. Germline CDR1 and CDR2: MDHEN and SYDVKM. Trimming took off 6 bases at V and 8 bases at J, with 13 bases between the two ends. CDR3 region: CASRAGQLEAFF. CDR3 nucleotides: TGTGCCAGCAGGGCGGGACAATTGGAAGCTTTCTTT.

This clonotype was seen more than once but under ten times. The chain uses TRBV23-1 and TRBJ2-7; 10 nucleotides align to TRBD1. TRBV23-1 is identified as an open reading frame with a role that is uncertain. This CDR3 has 14 amino acids. The trim removed 7 bases at V and 4 bases at J, leaving 7 bases unmatched. CDR3 nucleotide sequence: TGCGCCAGCAAAAACCGGGACAGGGGTTACGAGCAGTACTTC. Encoded protein: CASKNRDRGYEQYF.

This clonotype was seen a few times. This chain joins TRBV27 and TRBJ2-7; D might be TRBD1 or TRBD2, each matching 5 bases. V shed 0 bases and J shed 3 bases, with 15 bases lying between them. Germline CDR1 and CDR2: MNHEY and SMNVEV (reference sequence). This CDR3 contains 16 residues. For the CDR3, the DNA is TGTGCCAGCAGTTTATCGGGGGACGGTATAAACTACGAGCAGTACTTC. Amino acids: CASSLSGDGINYEQYF.

This rearrangement joins TRBV12-3 or TRBV12-4 to TRBJ1-5, with D possibly TRBD1 on 5 matching bases. V was pared by 2 bases and J by 6 bases, with 11 bases between. This CDR3 comprises 14 residues. In DNA, the CDR3 is TGTGCCAGCAGTTTATCCGGGGACCGTCAGCCCCAGCATTTT. Its protein product is CASSLSGDRQPQHF.

This clonotype was counted a few times. The rearrangement joins TRBV10-3 to TRBJ1-1; weak D call: TRBD1 (5 bases). Trimming removed 7 bases at V and 1 base at J, with 10 bases between. The CDR3 consists of 13 residues. CDR1 and CDR2 (germline): ENHRY, SYGVKD. The CDR3 DNA is TGTGCCATCACCCGGGGGGGGAACACTGAAGCTTTCTTT. This sequence encodes CAITRGGNTEAFF.

Regarding this clonotype: One end of the junction does not line up with germline, which may come from a read error. The chain joins TRBV5-4 to TRBJ2-7; no clear D gene. Looked up from germline, CDR1 is SGHNT and CDR2 is YYREEE (reference sequence). This CDR3 spans 12 amino acids. The CDR3 nucleotides are TGCGCCAGCAGCTTGTTGGGATACGAGCAGTACTTC. Its translation: CASSLLGYEQYF.

About this clonotype: At one of its ends the junction is not consistent with the germline gene, which may arise from a read error. The gene calls are TRBV5-4 and TRBJ2-1; D is ambiguous. The length of the CDR3 is 12 residues. The germline V gene encodes CDR1 SGHNT and CDR2 YYREEE (reference sequence). CDR3 residues: CASSLTSNEQFF. The CDR3 DNA is TGCGCCAGCAGCTTGACCAGCAATGAGCAGTTCTTC.

In its sample, this clonotype ranks as medium-sized. The V and J genes are TRBV20-1 and TRBJ1-2; tentative D call: TRBD1 (5 bases). This CDR3 has 14 amino acids. The germline V gene has CDR1 DFQATT and CDR2 SNEGSKA (reference sequence). Trimming took 3 bases from V and 0 from J, leaving 11 bases between them. The CDR3 DNA is TGCAGTGCTAGTAAAGGACAAGCTAACTATGGCTACACCTTC. Translated: CSASKGQANYGYTF.

This clonotype was seen only a few times. This chain links TRBV11-2 with TRBJ1-1; D ambiguous. V lost 1 base and J 1 base, leaving 10 bases between the germline ends. Germline values: CDR1 SGHAT, CDR2 FQNNGV. The CDR3 contains 15 residues. CDR3 residues: CASSLVTARNTEAFF. The CDR3, as DNA: TGTGCCAGCAGCTTAGTCACGGCCAGGAACACTGAAGCTTTCTTT.